The 13 T cell receptor beta chains below all came from one sample that was sequenced in a study of CXCR4 blockade with PD-1 therapy in pancreatic cancer. Method: immunoSEQ multiplex PCR; TCRdb's copy keeps in-frame clones and lacks some. Counted here are over a thousand clones, around 40% occurring once; the ten biggest clones make up 15% to 20%. Sequenced material: tumor tissue. Receptors were obtained from a human donor with pancreatic ductal adenocarcinoma.

A few counts support this clone. CDR3 region: CAISDRGKVNTEAFF. CDR3 coding DNA: TGTGCCATCAGCGACAGGGGTAAGGTGAACACTGAAGCTTTCTTT. The V gene is TRBV6-8, the J gene TRBJ1-1, with 8 bases aligning to TRBD1. The CDR3 is 15 amino acids. The V and J ends lost 10 bases and 0 bases, in that order; junction bases with no gene match: 10. Germline CDR1 is MNHGY and CDR2 is SAAAGT.

This clone was found a few times. The rearrangement links TRBV7-6 to TRBJ1-5; tentatively, D is TRBD1 (5 bases). The CDR3 covers 15 residues. Trimming cost V 5 bases and J 1 base, with 12 bases left between them. Germline V gene lookup returns CDR1 SGHVS and CDR2 FNYEAQ. The CDR3 sequence: CASSLGTVSNQPQHF. CDR3 DNA: TGTGCCAGCAGCCTAGGGACGGTAAGCAATCAGCCCCAGCATTTT.

The chain carries TRBV18 and TRBJ1-1; D perhaps matches TRBD1 (6 bases). The CDR3 runs 13 residues. Germline CDR1 KGHSH, CDR2 LQKENI. The V end was cut by 3 bases, the J end by 2 bases, with 7 bases between. The CDR3 region is CASSPTGNTEAFF. The CDR3 DNA reads as TGTGCCAGCTCACCGACAGGAAACACTGAAGCTTTCTTT.

In its sample, this clone ranks as large. The gene calls are TRBV11-3 and TRBJ1-5; 12 bases are shared with TRBD1. Germline V gene sequence: CDR1 SGHNT, CDR2 YENEEA. V shed 5 bases and J 3 bases; nucleotides not matched to a gene: 5. The CDR3 sequence is 16 residues long. The CDR3 DNA sequence: TGTGCCAGCAGCGAGACGGGACAGGGGGCCAATCAGCCCCAGCATTTT. Translated, it gives CASSETGQGANQPQHF. The full variable domain, rest sourced from reference TRBV11-3 and TRBJ1-5, is EAGVVQSPRYKIIEKKQPVAFWCNPISGHNTLYWYLQNLGQGPELLIRYENEEAVDDSQLPKDRFSAERLKGVDSTLKIQPAELGDSAVYLCASSETGQGANQPQHFGDGTRLSIL.

The chain has TRBV19 and TRBJ2-7, with D perhaps TRBD1 (5 bases). The CDR3 totals 15 residues. In germline, CDR1 is LNHDA, CDR2 SQIVND (reference sequence). With 8 bases removed from V and 0 bases from J, the gap between germline ends came to 17 bases. CDR3: CASGHHDSRSYEQYF. The CDR3 DNA sequence: TGTGCCAGTGGACACCACGACAGCCGCTCCTACGAGCAGTACTTC.

Worth noting for this clone: The junction does not match germline at one end; this may be a read error. V and J are TRBV28 and TRBJ2-7; weak D call: TRBD1 (6 bases). Germline assignment: CDR1 MDHEN and CDR2 SYDVKM. The CDR3 contains 15 residues. CDR3 nucleotides: TGTGCCAGCAGTTTATTAGGGGGTTCAGCCTACGAGCAGTATTTC. It codes for CASSLLGGSAYEQYF.

Only a few counts were recorded for this clone. The chain has TRBV6-8 and TRBJ1-5, with TRBD1 matching 7 bases. J gave up 6 bases and V 6 bases, and 11 bases lay outside the gene matches. Germline values: CDR1 MNHGY, CDR2 SAAAGT. The CDR3 sequence is 15 residues long. CDR3 DNA: TGTGCCAGCAGGCCCACAGGGGAAGGTCTTCAGCCCCAGCATTTT. Its protein is CASRPTGEGLQPQHF.

The chain combines TRBV19 with TRBJ2-1; TRBD2 is a possible D gene (5 bases). Trimming pared 4 bases from V and 7 bases from J, leaving 17 bases between. Germline assignment: CDR1 LNHDA and CDR2 SQIVND (reference sequence). The CDR3 consists of 15 residues. The CDR3 nucleotides read TGTGCCAGTAGTAAAGACCTTAATCCGGGGAATGAGCAGTTCTTC. It yields the protein CASSKDLNPGNEQFF. The full variable domain, rest sourced from reference TRBV19 and TRBJ2-1, is DGGITQSPKYLFRKEGQNVTLSCEQNLNHDAMYWYRQDPGQGLRLIYYSQIVNDFQKGDIAEGYSVSREKKESFPLTVTSAQKNPTAFYLCASSKDLNPGNEQFFGPGTRLTVL.

The chain is built from TRBV15 and TRBJ2-2; perhaps TRBD1 as D (6 bases). V lost 3 bases to trimming and J lost 4 bases, with 18 bases between them. CDR1 and CDR2 from the germline V gene are LNHNV and YYDKDF (reference sequence). The CDR3 extends over 17 amino acids. The CDR3: CATSSVTGNRITGELFF. The CDR3 DNA is TGTGCCACCAGCAGCGTCACAGGGAATCGGATCACCGGGGAGCTGTTTTTT.

The genes are TRBV12-5 and TRBJ2-2; the match to TRBD2 covers 11 bases. Germline V gives CDR1 LGHNT, CDR2 FRNRAP. CDR3 length: 15 residues. The chain's CDR3 is CASKTSGVNTGELFF. As DNA, the CDR3 is TGTGCCAGCAAGACTAGCGGGGTGAACACCGGGGAGCTGTTTTTT.

This rearrangement joins TRBV12-5 to TRBJ1-1, with TRBD1 matching 8 bases. Germline lookup yields CDR1 LGHNT and CDR2 FRNRAP. The length of the CDR3 is 13 residues. CDR3 nucleotide sequence: TGTGCCAGCGGACAGGGCTTGAACACTGAAGCTTTCTTT. The encoded protein is CASGQGLNTEAFF.

This clone has more than one count but fewer than ten. The chain couples TRBV6-8 to TRBJ2-5; no clear D gene. The CDR3 covers 13 residues. Trimming cost V 5 bases and J 5 bases, with 12 bases left between them. Germline V CDR1 and CDR2: MNHGY, SAAAGT. The CDR3 DNA follows: TGTGCCAGCAGTGTGGACCTGGGGGAGACCCAGTACTTC. This codes for CASSVDLGETQYF.

This clone was seen a handful of times. The V and J genes are TRBV19 and TRBJ1-5; a weak D match, TRBD1 (5 bases). The germline V and J ends were trimmed by 1 base and 6 bases, with 13 bases remaining between them. The CDR3 covers 15 residues. CDR1 is LNHDA and CDR2 is SQIVND in the germline V gene (reference sequence). Here the CDR3 DNA reads TGTGCCAGTAGTATAGCAGGCAGGGCCTTTCAGCCCCAGCATTTT. Protein sequence: CASSIAGRAFQPQHF.